The clone carrying this T cell receptor beta chain has only one observation. This record comes from a study of shared clonotypes between healthy human individuals. Both subsets, CD45RA+ naive and CD45RA-negative memory, were split from the CD4+ cells. Germline loops: CDR1 SGHAT, CDR2 FQNNGV. Trimming left V 4 bases short and J 8 bases short, with 13 bases between. This CDR3 has 13 residues. Measured with immunoSEQ multiplex PCR; TCRdb has only the in-frame clones, and not every one. Here the sample spans around 350,000 clones, around 67% being singletons. This TCR was recovered from a man aged 25 to 40 in good health. The rearrangement links TRBV11-2 to TRBJ2-3; D might be TRBD2 (6 bases). Material for sequencing was memory CD4+ T cells sorted from blood. Subset reported: CD45RA-negative fraction. In nucleotides, the CDR3 is TGTGCCAGCAGCTCGAACCGGGACTCTACGCAGTATTTT. This translates into CASSSNRDSTQYF.